The 7 T cell receptor beta chains presented below share a single source sample, sequenced in a study. TCRdb passed the 5' RACE reads through MiXCR, listing each CDR3 protein once. The sample lists under 45,000 distinct CDR3 sequences, about 29% occurring once. Sequenced sample: tumor-infiltrating memory CD4+ T cells sorted from the breast tumor. Subset meaning: memory CD4+ T cells, CD4+CD45RO+CD25-. Receptors were obtained from a female donor with breast cancer.

This clonotype was seen many times. V is TRBV4-1 and J is TRBJ2-1; no clear D. The V and J ends lost 4 bases and 9 bases respectively, with 10 bases between them. Germline-derived CDR1 and CDR2 are MGHRA and YSYEKL. The CDR3 runs to 12 residues. The CDR3 protein is CASSREAPEQFF. CDR3 coding DNA: TGCGCCAGCAGCCGAGAGGCTCCTGAGCAGTTCTTC.

The sample holds a few counts of this clonotype. This sequence joins TRBV15 and TRBJ2-3; D gene unclear. The ends were cut back, 5 bases at V and 4 bases at J, with 10 bases in the middle. The germline V gene has CDR1 LNHNV and CDR2 YYDKDF (reference sequence). The length of the CDR3 is 13 residues. In nucleotides, the CDR3 is TGTGCCACCAGCCCGAATAAGGCAGATACGCAGTATTTT. Translation gives CATSPNKADTQYF.

This chain joins TRBV5-1 and TRBJ2-5; D call uncertain. Trimming removed 2 bases from V and 4 bases from J, with 6 bases in between. Germline values: CDR1 SGHRS, CDR2 YFSETQ. The CDR3 is 12 residues long. This CDR3 reads CASSLSRETQYF. The DNA of the CDR3 is TGCGCCAGCAGCTTAAGCCGAGAGACCCAGTACTTC.

This chain uses TRBV24-1 with TRBJ2-2, with TRBD2 matching 14 bases. Trimming took 11 bases from V and 7 from J; bases not matched to a gene: 5. There are 14 residues in the CDR3. Germline lookup yields CDR1 KGHDR and CDR2 SFDVKD. The CDR3 coding sequence is TGTGCCATTGGGACTAGCGGGAGTAACGGGGAGCTGTTTTTT. Encoded protein: CAIGTSGSNGELFF.

This clonotype was observed a handful of times. The chain couples TRBV7-8 to TRBJ2-7, with D possibly matching TRBD1 (5 bases). Germline loops: CDR1 SGHVS, CDR2 FQNEAQ. The CDR3 runs to 13 residues. Trimming shortened V by 1 base and J by 6 bases, and 10 bases separated the two germline ends. The CDR3 bases are TGTGCCAGCAGCTTAGGGGGCGTACCCGAGCAGTACTTC. Its translation: CASSLGGVPEQYF.

This clonotype was detected once. This rearrangement joins TRBV6-2 or TRBV6-3 to TRBJ2-7, with 9 bases matching TRBD1. Losses at the gene ends were 7 bases for V and 3 bases for J; bases not matched to a gene: 7. The CDR3 sequence is 14 residues long. Germline V gives CDR1 MNHEY, CDR2 SVGEGT. CDR3 DNA: TGTGCCAGCACCGAGGGACAGGGAAACTACGAGCAGTACTTC. It is translated as CASTEGQGNYEQYF.

The sample holds many counts of this clonotype. The chain uses TRBV6-1 and TRBJ2-2; TRBD1 matches at 7 bases. V dropped 7 bases and J dropped 1; count of bases not matched to a gene: 6. The CDR3 runs to 15 residues. CDR1 is MNHNS, CDR2 SASEGT, per germline. The CDR3 bases are TGTGCCAGCATTTGGACAGGTCAGAACACCGGGGAGCTGTTTTTT. Translation gives CASIWTGQNTGELFF.